This TCR beta chain was identified in a study of post-analysis software for immune sequencing data. Study-level results: The five TRBV segments detected at higher frequency in patients than in controls included TRBV5-6, TRBV5-1 and TRBV20-1.

As for this clonotype: Its antigen is undetermined.

TCR beta libraries were prepared from cDNA with unique molecular identifiers. One entry per CDR3 protein results from TCRdb running MiXCR on the PCR reads. The repertoire has under 900,000 distinct CDR3 sequences, approximately 50% of them found once; the top ten carry approximately 4.5%. The CDR3 runs to 16 residues. V shed 1 base and J shed 10 bases, with 20 bases lying between them. CDR1 and CDR2 from the germline V gene are WSHSY and SAAADI. Sequenced material: blood. V is TRBV10-2 and J is TRBJ1-5, with a weak D call TRBD1 (6 bases). The clonotype was recovered from a girl aged 5-17 years with multiple sclerosis. The CDR3 DNA reads TGCGCCAGCAGTGAGTGTTTAGCGGGGACACCTAGCCCCCAGCATTTT. Its translation is CASSECLAGTPSPQHF.